What follows describes a single T cell receptor beta chain. A much more abundant neighbour one base away suggests this may be a read error. The sample is drawn from a study of blood T cells in healthy people across ages. It was with a sample-barcoded 5' primer and a J-beta primer mix that a second PCR of roughly 7 to 12 cycles was run. TCRdb called the 5' RACE reads again in MiXCR, with one record for every CDR3 protein. The profile shows some 1.5 million distinct CDR3 sequences, roughly 27% of them singletons. From germline, CDR1 is SGHRS and CDR2 YFSETQ. This CDR3 contains 12 residues. The donors, all healthy, were Caucasians living in Russia, aged about 6 to 90.

The sequence was obtained from a woman aged 25 to 45 in good health. The sample taken for sequencing was blood. The chain links TRBV5-1 to TRBJ2-1; D not certain. The CDR3: CASSQQLNEQFF. CDR3 nucleotide sequence: TGTGCCAGCAGCCAACAGCTTAATGAGCAGTTCTTC.